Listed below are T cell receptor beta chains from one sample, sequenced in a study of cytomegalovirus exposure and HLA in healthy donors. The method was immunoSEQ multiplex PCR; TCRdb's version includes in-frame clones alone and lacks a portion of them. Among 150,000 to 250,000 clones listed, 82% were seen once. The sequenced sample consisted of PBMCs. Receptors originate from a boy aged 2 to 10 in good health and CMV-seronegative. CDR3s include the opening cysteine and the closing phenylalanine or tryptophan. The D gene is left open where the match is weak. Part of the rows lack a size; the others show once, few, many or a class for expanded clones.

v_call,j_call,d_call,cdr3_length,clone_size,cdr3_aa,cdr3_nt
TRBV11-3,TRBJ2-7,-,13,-,CASSLWTACNPDF,TGTGCCAGCAGCCTCTGGACAGCCTGCAACCCGGACTTC
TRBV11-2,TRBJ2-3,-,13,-,CASSFLSTDTQYF,TGTGCCAGCAGCTTCTTAAGCACAGATACGCAGTATTTT
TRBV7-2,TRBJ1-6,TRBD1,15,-,CASSLLRGENSPLHF,TGTGCCAGCAGCTTACTCAGGGGGGAGAATTCACCCCTCCACTTT
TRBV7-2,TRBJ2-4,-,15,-,CASSLGAFGKNIQYF,TGTGCCAGCAGCTTGGGGGCATTTGGCAAAAACATTCAGTACTTC
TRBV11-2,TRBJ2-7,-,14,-,CASSIGSFSYEQYF,TGTGCCAGCAGCATAGGGAGTTTTTCCTACGAGCAGTACTTC
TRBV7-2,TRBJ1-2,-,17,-,CASSLAGAGSRYYGYTF,TGTGCCAGCAGCTTAGCGGGGGCGGGCTCGCGGTACTATGGCTACACCTTC
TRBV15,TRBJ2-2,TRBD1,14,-,CATSREGGGGELFF,TGTGCCACCAGCAGAGAAGGGGGCGGCGGGGAGCTGTTTTTT
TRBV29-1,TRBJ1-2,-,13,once,CSAQLDGGYGYTF,TGCAGCGCCCAATTGGACGGGGGGTATGGCTACACCTTC
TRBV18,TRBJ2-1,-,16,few,CASSPISGVEYNEQFF,TGTGCCAGCTCACCAATTTCCGGGGTTGAGTACAATGAGCAGTTCTTC
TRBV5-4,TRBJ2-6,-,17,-,CASSLLSGEGGANVLTF,TGTGCCAGCAGCCTTTTGTCGGGGGAAGGTGGGGCCAACGTCCTGACTTTC
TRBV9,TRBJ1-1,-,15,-,CASSVEPGISSEAFF,TGTGCCAGCAGCGTAGAGCCGGGGATCTCATCTGAAGCTTTCTTT
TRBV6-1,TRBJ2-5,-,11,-,CATRHTRTQYF,TGTGCCACCCGACACACCCGGACCCAGTACTTC
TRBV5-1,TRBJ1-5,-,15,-,CASSPDSNSNQPQHF,TGCGCCAGCAGCCCGGACAGCAATAGCAATCAGCCCCAGCATTTT
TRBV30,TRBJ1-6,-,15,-,CAWSVGSSYNSPLHF,TGTGCCTGGAGTGTAGGGAGCTCCTATAATTCACCCCTCCACTTT